Listed here are 5 T cell receptor beta chains from one sample, sequenced in a study of CD8+CD57+ T cells in acquired aplastic anemia. TCR beta VDJ and CDR3 profiles were obtained from a genomic DNA template. TCRdb re-called the reads through MiXCR, storing one row per CDR3 protein. In the table there are under 200,000 distinct CDR3 sequences, around 45% of which are singletons. What was sequenced was sorted CD4+, CD8+, or CD8+CD57+ T cells (not recorded which) from PBMCs. These receptors all come from a human donor in good health.

This clonotype was detected many times. The chain uses TRBV10-3 and TRBJ2-1; tentatively, D is TRBD2 (6 bases). CDR1 ENHRY and CDR2 SYGVKD come from the germline V gene. V was pared by 0 bases and J by 1 base, with 10 bases between. This CDR3 contains 16 residues. This chain's CDR3 is CAISESAGRSYNEQFF. Written as DNA, the CDR3 is TGTGCCATCAGTGAGTCGGCAGGGAGGTCCTACAATGAGCAGTTCTTC.

This clonotype came up a few times. The gene calls are TRBV2 and TRBJ1-2, with TRBD1 as a possible D gene (6 bases). V dropped 7 bases and J dropped 2 bases, with 14 bases sitting between them. The CDR3 has 14 amino acids. Germline lookup yields CDR1 SNHLY and CDR2 FYNNEI. The CDR3 region is CASNQGRGNYGYTF. As DNA, the CDR3 is TGTGCCAGCAACCAGGGAAGGGGGAACTATGGCTACACCTTC. The full variable domain, its missing parts supplied by reference TRBV2 and TRBJ1-2, is EPEVTQTPSHQVTQMGQEVILRCVPISNHLYFYWYRQILGQKVEFLVSFYNNEISEKSEIFDDQFSVERPDGSNFTLKIRSTKLEDSAMYFCASNQGRGNYGYTFGSGTRLTVV.

The CDR3 region has the DNA TGCAGTGCTCCGGGACAGGGTTTCTACGAGCAGTACTTC. Translating gives CSAPGQGFYEQYF. The gene calls are TRBV20-1 and TRBJ2-7, with 9 positions matching TRBD1. V was pared by 5 bases and J by 3 bases, with 5 bases of the junction left unmatched. CDR1 DFQATT and CDR2 SNEGSKA come from the germline V gene (reference sequence). The CDR3 loop spans 13 amino acids.

Ten or more counts support this clonotype. V is TRBV20-1 and J is TRBJ2-7, with 9 bases identical to TRBD1. The CDR3 extends over 18 amino acids. V lost 1 base, J lost 3 bases, and 16 bases stayed unmatched. CDR1 DFQATT and CDR2 SNEGSKA come from the germline V gene (reference sequence). The CDR3 region is CSARVPLTGTGRIYEQYF. As DNA, the CDR3 is TGCAGTGCTAGAGTCCCGCTGACGGGGACAGGGAGAATCTACGAGCAGTACTTC.

The chain uses TRBV2 and TRBJ1-2, with D possibly being TRBD1 (6 bases). Between the trimmed V and J ends, which lost 2 bases and 2 bases, there was a span of 21 bases. Germline-derived CDR1 and CDR2 are SNHLY and FYNNEI. The CDR3 spans 18 residues. The CDR3 DNA is TGTGCCAGCAGTGAAACCCTCGGGGACATTGGACAAAACTATGGCTACACCTTC. It translates to CASSETLGDIGQNYGYTF.